A single sample gave rise to the 19 T cell receptor beta chains below, sequenced in a study of blood T cell repertoires in COVID-19. TCRdb's table, derived via immunoSEQ multiplex PCR, lists solely in-frame clones and lacks some. Among around 250,000 clones listed, over 75% were seen once. The sequenced material came from PBMCs or T cells enriched from blood (not recorded which). These receptors were collected from a woman in her fifties or sixties with acute COVID-19.

The genes are TRBV19 and TRBJ1-5; 7 nucleotides line up with TRBD1. The trim removed 5 bases at V and 0 bases at J, leaving 7 bases unmatched. The germline CDR1 and CDR2 sequences are LNHDA and SQIVND (reference sequence). The CDR3 runs to 16 residues. CDR3 bases: TGTGCCAGTAGTCTAAAAGGGGGCTATAGCAATCAGCCCCAGCATTTT. Translation gives CASSLKGGYSNQPQHF.

The chain uses TRBV5-1 and TRBJ2-2, with a possible D match to TRBD1 (6 bases). V dropped 4 bases and J dropped 4 bases, with 17 bases sitting between them. Germline values: CDR1 SGHRS, CDR2 YFSETQ. The CDR3 is 16 residues long. The CDR3, as DNA: TGCGCCAGCAGCCCGGACAGCTCCTTTGGCACCGGGGAGCTGTTTTTT. It codes for CASSPDSSFGTGELFF.

The chain carries TRBV25-1 and TRBJ1-5; 8 nucleotides match TRBD1. Germline assignment: CDR1 MGHDK and CDR2 SYGVNS. This CDR3 comprises 11 residues. Trimming at V came to 2 bases and at J to 15 bases, leaving 3 bases not matched to a gene. CDR3 coding DNA: TGTGCCAGCAGTGAAGGACAGGGCTGGCATTTT. As protein: CASSEGQGWHF.

The chain uses TRBV4-3 and TRBJ1-6, with D perhaps matching TRBD1 (6 bases). The CDR3 contains 17 residues. Trimming left V 0 bases short and J 7 bases short, with 16 bases between. Germline values: CDR1 LGHNA, CDR2 YSLEER. As DNA, the CDR3 is TGCGCCAGCAGCCAAGATTCAGCAGGACAGCGAAATTCACCCCTCCACTTT. Translating it yields CASSQDSAGQRNSPLHF.

A single count supports this clone. The chain has TRBV30 and TRBJ1-1, with 8 bases fitting TRBD1. With 0 bases clipped from V and 1 base from J, the junction kept 1 base outside the gene matches. This CDR3 comprises 14 residues. CDR1 is GTSNPN, CDR2 SVGIG, per germline (reference sequence). The CDR3 DNA reads as TGTGCCTGGAGTGTAGGACAGGGGAACACTGAAGCTTTCTTT. It yields the protein CAWSVGQGNTEAFF.

This rearrangement joins TRBV9 to TRBJ1-6, with D possibly TRBD1 on 6 matching bases. CDR1 and CDR2 (germline): SGDLS, YYNGEE. The CDR3 covers 15 residues. V was clipped by 4 bases and J by 9 bases, with 17 bases between them. The CDR3 DNA sequence: TGTGCCAGCAGCCCAGGGCCAGGGGTAGGTTCACCCCTCCACTTT. Its protein product is CASSPGPGVGSPLHF. Full variable domain (missing parts from reference TRBV9 and TRBJ1-6): DSGVTQTPKHLITATGQRVTLRCSPRSGDLSVYWYQQSLDQGLQFLIQYYNGEERAKGNILERFSAQQFPDLHSELNLSSLELGDSALYFCASSPGPGVGSPLHFGNGTRLTVT.

This chain links TRBV5-1 with TRBJ1-2; a possible D gene is TRBD1 (6 bases). The CDR3 is made up of 17 amino acids. V was trimmed by 2 bases and J by 5 bases, leaving 22 bases between them. Germline assignment: CDR1 SGHRS and CDR2 YFSETQ. The chain's CDR3 is CASSLSQGSANKYGYTF. The CDR3 DNA follows: TGCGCCAGCAGCTTATCGCAGGGGTCCGCGAATAAATATGGCTACACCTTC.

The gene calls are TRBV3-1 (or the pseudogene TRBV3-2) and TRBJ1-2; unclear D gene. This CDR3 is 15 amino acids long. Germline assignment: CDR1 LGHDT and CDR2 YNNKEL (reference sequence). V was trimmed by 1 base and J by 0 bases, leaving 9 bases between them. The CDR3 DNA reads as TGTGCCAGCAGCCAAGCTCCGGTTTCTAACTATGGCTACACCTTC. This codes for CASSQAPVSNYGYTF.

V gene TRBV7-2 combines with J gene TRBJ1-2; no clear D gene. Trimming removed 0 bases at V and 1 base at J, with 9 bases between. Germline CDR1 SGHTA, CDR2 FQGNSA. CDR3 length: 15 residues. The CDR3 nucleotides read TGTGCCAGCAGCTTAGCCCGGAGGAGTAACTATGGCTACACCTTC. Translation: CASSLARRSNYGYTF.

The gene calls are TRBV7-2 and TRBJ2-5; D perhaps matches TRBD1 (5 bases). Germline lookup yields CDR1 SGHTA and CDR2 FQGNSA. This CDR3 is 15 amino acids long. V was shortened by 5 bases and J by 5 bases, with 18 bases between the two germline ends. This CDR3 reads CASSPSTARRETQYF. The CDR3 bases are TGTGCCAGCAGCCCCTCGACAGCTAGAAGGGAGACCCAGTACTTC.

The V gene is TRBV9, the J gene TRBJ2-3; 8 bases fit TRBD1. The CDR3 loop spans 15 amino acids. The germline V gene has CDR1 SGDLS and CDR2 YYNGEE. V was pared by 0 bases and J by 4 bases, with 4 bases of the junction left unmatched. CDR3 sequence reads: CASSVAGGVADTQYF. The DNA of the CDR3 is TGTGCCAGCAGCGTAGCAGGGGGCGTCGCAGATACGCAGTATTTT.

The J gene is TRBJ2-7, the V gene TRBV19, with 8 positions matching TRBD1. CDR1 and CDR2 (germline): LNHDA, SQIVND (reference sequence). The J segment lost 4 bases and the V segment lost 6 bases, leaving 8 bases of the junction unmatched. There are 14 residues in the CDR3. For the CDR3, the DNA is TGTGCCAGTAGCTCGGCAGGGGGCGGGTACGAGCAGTACTTC. Translated, it gives CASSSAGGGYEQYF.

The V and J genes are TRBV5-6 and TRBJ2-2; TRBD1 aligns across 7 bases. This CDR3 region has 15 residues. Germline CDR1 and CDR2: SGHDT and YYEEEE. J was trimmed by 0 bases and V by 4 bases; bases with no gene match: 3. CDR3 sequence (DNA): TGTGCCAGCAGCCGACAGGGACCGAACACCGGGGAGCTGTTTTTT. Translating gives CASSRQGPNTGELFF.

The V call is TRBV7-9, the J call TRBJ2-5; 10 bases are a match to TRBD2. This CDR3 contains 15 residues. The germline gives CDR1 SEHNR, CDR2 FQNEAQ (reference sequence). After removal of 5 bases from V and 1 base from J, the junction contained 4 bases not matched to a gene. The CDR3 sequence: CASSDVAGGQETQYF. For the CDR3, the DNA is TGTGCCAGCAGCGACGTAGCGGGGGGCCAAGAGACCCAGTACTTC. Looking up the rest from reference TRBV7-9 and TRBJ2-5 gives the full variable domain: DTGVSQNPRHKITKRGQNVTFRCDPISEHNRLYWYRQTLGQGPEFLTYFQNEAQLEKSRLLSDRFSAERPKGSFSTLEIQRTEQGDSAMYLCASSDVAGGQETQYFGPGTRLLVL.

This clone occurred a few times. The V call is TRBV6-2 or TRBV6-3, the J call TRBJ1-2; possibly TRBD1 for D (6 bases). Per germline, CDR1 MNHEY and CDR2 SVGEGT. The CDR3 is 12 residues long. Between the trimmed V and J ends, which lost 6 bases and 4 bases, there was a span of 9 bases. The CDR3 is CASSPRGYGYTF. CDR3 DNA sequence: TGTGCCAGCAGCCCCAGGGGCTATGGCTACACCTTC.

The V gene is TRBV6-5, the J gene TRBJ1-1; 11 positions match TRBD1. The germline CDR1 and CDR2 sequences are MNHEY and SVGAGI. CDR3 length equals 15 residues. V shed 2 bases, J shed 4 bases, and the junction held 3 bases outside the gene matches. CDR3 amino acids: CASSYPGQGATEAFF. CDR3 DNA sequence: TGTGCCAGCAGTTACCCAGGACAGGGGGCCACTGAAGCTTTCTTT.

This clone was picked up one time. The genes are TRBV19 and TRBJ1-6; 7 nucleotides match TRBD1. This CDR3 contains 15 residues. From germline, CDR1 is LNHDA and CDR2 SQIVND (reference sequence). V lost 6 bases, J lost 0 bases, and 2 bases stayed unmatched. The CDR3 DNA follows: TGTGCCAGTAGAACAGGGGCCTCCTATAATTCACCCCTCCACTTT. It codes for CASRTGASYNSPLHF.

In nucleotides, the CDR3 is TGTGCCAGCAGCCAAAGACTAGCGGGGGCCAGCACAGATACGCAGTATTTT. Protein sequence: CASSQRLAGASTDTQYF. V and J are TRBV3-1 (or the pseudogene TRBV3-2) and TRBJ2-3; TRBD2 matches at 12 bases. The CDR3 runs 17 residues. In germline, CDR1 is LGHDT, CDR2 YNNKEL (reference sequence). The V gene end was trimmed by 2 bases and the J gene end by 0 bases; junction bases not matched to a gene: 3.

The rearrangement joins TRBV5-1 to TRBJ2-3; 9 nucleotides match TRBD1. Germline V CDR1 and CDR2: SGHRS, YFSETQ. Germline trimming cut 3 bases from V and 4 bases from J; bases unmatched to any gene: 6. The CDR3 has 15 residues. CDR3 DNA: TGCGCCAGCAGCTCCGGGACAGGGAGTCCAGATACGCAGTATTTT. This codes for CASSSGTGSPDTQYF.